This T cell receptor beta chain originates from a study of graft-versus-host responses after intestinal transplantation. The CDR3 runs 16 residues. V was shortened by 7 bases and J by 0 bases, with 20 bases between the two germline ends. Germline V gene lookup returns CDR1 SGHNT and CDR2 YYREEE (reference sequence). Sequencing used immunoSEQ multiplex PCR; TCRdb keeps in-frame clones, though not all of them. The sample has 99,000 or so clones; roughly 88% are singletons. The chain uses TRBV5-4 and TRBJ2-7; weak D call: TRBD2 (7 bases). The receptor was derived from a human patient who received an intestinal transplant, so some T cells may come from the graft donor. Here the sequenced sample was PBMCs, taken 255 days after intestinal transplant. DNA of the CDR3: TGTGCCAGCGGGGGGCGTAGCGGGTCGGACTCCTACGAGCAGTACTTC. The encoded protein is CASGGRSGSDSYEQYF.